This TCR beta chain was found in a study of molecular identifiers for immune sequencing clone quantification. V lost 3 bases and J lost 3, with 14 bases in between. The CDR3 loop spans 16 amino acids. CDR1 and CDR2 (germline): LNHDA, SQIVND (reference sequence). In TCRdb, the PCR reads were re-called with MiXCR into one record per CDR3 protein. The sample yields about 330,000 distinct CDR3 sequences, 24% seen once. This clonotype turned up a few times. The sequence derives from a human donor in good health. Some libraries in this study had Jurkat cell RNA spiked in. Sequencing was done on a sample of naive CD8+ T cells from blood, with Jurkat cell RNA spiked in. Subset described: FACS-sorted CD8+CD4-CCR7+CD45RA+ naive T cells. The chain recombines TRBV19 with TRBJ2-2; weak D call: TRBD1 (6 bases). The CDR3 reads CASSIGQGLYTGELFF. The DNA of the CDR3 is TGTGCCAGTAGTATTGGCCAGGGGCTTTACACCGGGGAGCTGTTTTTT.